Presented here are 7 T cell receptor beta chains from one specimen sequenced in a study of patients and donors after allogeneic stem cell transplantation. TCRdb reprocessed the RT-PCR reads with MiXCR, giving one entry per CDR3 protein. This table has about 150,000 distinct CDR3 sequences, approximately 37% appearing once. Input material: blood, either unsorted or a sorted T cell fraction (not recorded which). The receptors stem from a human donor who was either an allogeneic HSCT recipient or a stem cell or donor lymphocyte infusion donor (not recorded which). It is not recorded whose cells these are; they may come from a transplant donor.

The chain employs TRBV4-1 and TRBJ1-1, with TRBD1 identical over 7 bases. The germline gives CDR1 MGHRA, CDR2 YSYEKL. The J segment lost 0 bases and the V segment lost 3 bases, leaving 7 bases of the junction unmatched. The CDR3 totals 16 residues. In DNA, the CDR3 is TGCGCCAGCAGCCAGGGACAGAACGACATGAACACTGAAGCTTTCTTT. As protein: CASSQGQNDMNTEAFF.

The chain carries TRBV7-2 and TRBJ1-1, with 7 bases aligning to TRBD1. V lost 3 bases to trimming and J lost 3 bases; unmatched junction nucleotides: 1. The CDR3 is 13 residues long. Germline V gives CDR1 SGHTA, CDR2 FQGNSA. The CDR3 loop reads CASSFDRDTEAFF. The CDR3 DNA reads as TGTGCCAGCAGCTTTGACAGGGACACTGAAGCTTTCTTT.

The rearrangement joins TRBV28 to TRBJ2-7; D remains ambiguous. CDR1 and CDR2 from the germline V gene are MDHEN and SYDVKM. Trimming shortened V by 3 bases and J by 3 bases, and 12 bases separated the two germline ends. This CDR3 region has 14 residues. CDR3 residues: CASSLNRAYYEQYF. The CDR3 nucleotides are TGTGCCAGCAGTTTGAATAGGGCGTACTACGAGCAGTACTTC.

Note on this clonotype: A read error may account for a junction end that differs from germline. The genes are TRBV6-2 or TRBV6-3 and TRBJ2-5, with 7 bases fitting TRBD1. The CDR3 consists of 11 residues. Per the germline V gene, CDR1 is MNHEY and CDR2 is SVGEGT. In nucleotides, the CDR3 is TGTGCCAGCAGTGCCGACAGGGAACGGCACTTC. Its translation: CASSADRERHF.

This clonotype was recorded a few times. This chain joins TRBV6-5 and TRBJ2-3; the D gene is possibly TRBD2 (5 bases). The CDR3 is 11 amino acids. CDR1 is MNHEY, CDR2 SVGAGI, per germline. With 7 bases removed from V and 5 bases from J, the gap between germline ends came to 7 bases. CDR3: CASIEGDTQYF. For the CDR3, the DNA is TGTGCCAGCATAGAGGGAGATACGCAGTATTTT.

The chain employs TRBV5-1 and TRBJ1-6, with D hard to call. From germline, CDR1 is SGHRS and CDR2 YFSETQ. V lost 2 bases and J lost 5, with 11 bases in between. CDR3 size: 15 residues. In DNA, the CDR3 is TGCGCCAGCAGCTTCCGGGGATCGGATAATTCACCCCTCCACTTT. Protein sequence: CASSFRGSDNSPLHF. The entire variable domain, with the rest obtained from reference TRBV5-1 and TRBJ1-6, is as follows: KAGVTQTPRYLIKTRGQQVTLSCSPISGHRSVSWYQQTPGQGLQFLFEYFSETQRNKGNFPGRFSGRQFSNSRSEMNVSTLELGDSALYLCASSFRGSDNSPLHFGNGTRLTVT.

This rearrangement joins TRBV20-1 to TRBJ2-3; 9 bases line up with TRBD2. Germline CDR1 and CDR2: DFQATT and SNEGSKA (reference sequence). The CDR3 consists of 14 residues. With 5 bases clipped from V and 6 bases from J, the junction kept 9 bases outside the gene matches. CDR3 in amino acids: CSAWASSGEDTQYF. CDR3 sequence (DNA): TGCAGTGCTTGGGCGTCTAGCGGGGAGGATACGCAGTATTTT.